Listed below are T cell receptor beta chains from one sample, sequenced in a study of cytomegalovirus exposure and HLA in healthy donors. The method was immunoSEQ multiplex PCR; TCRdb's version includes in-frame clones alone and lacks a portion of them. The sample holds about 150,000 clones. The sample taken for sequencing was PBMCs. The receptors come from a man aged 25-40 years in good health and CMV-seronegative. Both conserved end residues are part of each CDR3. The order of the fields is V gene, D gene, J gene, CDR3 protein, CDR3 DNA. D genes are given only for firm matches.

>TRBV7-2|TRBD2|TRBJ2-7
CASSYVLAGVYKQYF
TGTGCCAGCAGCTACGTACTAGCGGGAGTCTACAAGCAGTACTTC
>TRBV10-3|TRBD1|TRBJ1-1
CAMSATGGVGDTEAFF
TGTGCCATGAGCGCGACAGGGGGCGTAGGGGACACTGAAGCTTTCTTT
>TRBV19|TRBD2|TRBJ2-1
CASSPILAGGSSPEQFF
TGTGCCAGTAGTCCTATACTAGCGGGAGGTAGCTCCCCTGAGCAGTTCTTC
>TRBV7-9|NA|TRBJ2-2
CASSLGQNTGELFF
TGTGCCAGCAGCTTAGGACAGAACACCGGGGAGCTGTTTTTT
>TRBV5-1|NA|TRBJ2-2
CASSLGLGGLFF
TGCGCCAGCAGCTTAGGACTAGGGGGGCTGTTTTTT
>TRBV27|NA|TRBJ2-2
CASSLSNLWTNTGELFF
TGTGCCAGCAGTTTATCGAATCTTTGGACAAACACCGGGGAGCTGTTTTTT
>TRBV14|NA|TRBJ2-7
CASSQERREQYF
TGTGCCAGCAGCCAAGAGCGGCGCGAGCAGTACTTC
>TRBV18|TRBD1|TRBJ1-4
CASSPTGQGWREKLFF
TGTGCCAGCTCACCAACGGGACAGGGCTGGCGGGAAAAACTGTTTTTT
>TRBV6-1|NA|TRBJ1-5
CATGWVFNEPQHF
TGTGCCACCGGGTGGGTTTTCAACGAGCCCCAGCATTTT
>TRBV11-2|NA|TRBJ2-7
CASPGGGSSYEQYF
TGTGCCAGCCCCGGTGGCGGTTCTAGCTACGAGCAGTACTTC
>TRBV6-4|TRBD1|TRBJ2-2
CASQPGQGTGELFF
TGTGCCAGCCAGCCGGGACAGGGGACCGGGGAGCTGTTTTTT
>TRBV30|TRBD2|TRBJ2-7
CAWSVGTSGSYEQYF
TGTGCCTGGAGTGTTGGGACTAGCGGATCTTACGAGCAGTACTTC
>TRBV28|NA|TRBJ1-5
CTSSFNSPRNQPQHF
TGTACCAGCAGTTTCAACAGTCCCAGGAATCAGCCCCAGCATTTT
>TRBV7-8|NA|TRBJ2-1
CASSLGGARNEQFF
TGTGCCAGCAGCTTAGGTGGGGCCCGCAATGAGCAGTTCTTC
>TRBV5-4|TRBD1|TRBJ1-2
CALHGTGKGYTF
TGTGCCTTACACGGGACAGGGAAAGGCTACACCTTC
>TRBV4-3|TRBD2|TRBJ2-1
CASSQGALAGLPYNEQFF
TGCGCCAGCAGCCAAGGTGCCCTTGCGGGACTACCCTACAATGAGCAGTTCTTC
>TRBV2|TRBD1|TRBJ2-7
CASSEVGQGYEQYF
TGTGCCAGCAGTGAAGTGGGACAGGGTTACGAGCAGTACTTC
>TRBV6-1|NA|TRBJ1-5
CASSENPAGASNQPQHF
TGTGCCAGCAGTGAAAATCCCGCGGGAGCGAGCAATCAGCCCCAGCATTTT
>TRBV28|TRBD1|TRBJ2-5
CASSAGQGGETQYF
TGTGCCAGCAGTGCGGGACAGGGGGGAGAGACCCAGTACTTC
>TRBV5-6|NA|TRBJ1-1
CASSREGVEAFF
TGTGCCAGCAGTCGCGAGGGTGTGGAAGCTTTCTTT
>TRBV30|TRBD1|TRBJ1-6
CAWTPEWDRFNSPLHF
TGTGCCTGGACCCCCGAATGGGACAGATTTAATTCACCCCTCCACTTT
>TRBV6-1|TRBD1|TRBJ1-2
CASKVAQGDGYTF
TGTGCCAGCAAGGTGGCACAGGGGGATGGCTACACCTTC
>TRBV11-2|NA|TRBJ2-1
CASSSISGAYNEQFF
TGTGCCAGCAGCTCGATTAGCGGAGCCTACAATGAGCAGTTCTTC
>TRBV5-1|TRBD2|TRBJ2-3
CASSLLAGVTDTQYF
TGCGCCAGCAGCTTACTAGCGGGAGTTACAGATACGCAGTATTTT
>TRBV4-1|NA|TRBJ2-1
CASSQDGGLQSYNEQFF
TGCGCCAGCAGCCAAGATGGAGGGCTTCAATCCTACAATGAGCAGTTCTTC
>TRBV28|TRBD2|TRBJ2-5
CASSSGTSGYGTQYF
TGTGCCAGCAGTTCCGGGACTAGCGGGTACGGGACCCAGTACTTC
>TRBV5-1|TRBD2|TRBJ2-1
CASSLALAVYNEQFF
TGCGCCAGCAGCTTGGCACTAGCGGTCTACAATGAGCAGTTCTTC
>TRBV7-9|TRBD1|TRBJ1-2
CASSRSSGGSNYGYTF
TGTGCCAGCAGCCGCTCCTCAGGGGGATCGAACTATGGCTACACCTTC
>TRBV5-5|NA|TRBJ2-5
CASSPSPYLQETQYF
TGTGCCAGCAGCCCCAGTCCGTACCTCCAAGAGACCCAGTACTTC
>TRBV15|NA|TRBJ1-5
CATSRFTGRRDQPQHF
TGTGCCACCAGCAGGTTCACAGGGAGACGGGATCAGCCCCAGCATTTT
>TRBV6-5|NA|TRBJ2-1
CASRSAAGLLHEQFF
TGTGCCAGCAGGTCCGCCGCGGGTCTCCTCCATGAGCAGTTCTTC
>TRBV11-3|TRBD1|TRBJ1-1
CASSYRQGMGTEAFF
TGTGCCAGCAGCTATAGACAGGGGATGGGCACTGAAGCTTTCTTT
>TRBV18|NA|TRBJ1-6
CASSPGSGNSPLHF
TGTGCCAGCTCACCGGGTTCAGGAAATTCACCCCTCCACTTT
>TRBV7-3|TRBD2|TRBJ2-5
CASSPGLAGVETQYF
TGTGCCAGCAGCCCCGGACTAGCGGGAGTAGAGACCCAGTACTTC
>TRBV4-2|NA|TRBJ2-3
CASSQRLQTDTQYF
TGTGCCAGCAGCCAGCGACTCCAGACAGATACGCAGTATTTT
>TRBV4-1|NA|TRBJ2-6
CASSQGGQPGANVLTF
TGCGCCAGCAGCCAGGGCGGACAACCTGGGGCCAACGTCCTGACTTTC
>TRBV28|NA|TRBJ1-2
CASSSAEVKTKLYGYTF
TGTGCCAGCAGTTCGGCCGAGGTGAAAACCAAACTCTATGGCTACACCTTC
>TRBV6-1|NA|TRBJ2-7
CASNIAITYEQYF
TGTGCCAGCAACATAGCGATAACCTACGAGCAGTACTTC
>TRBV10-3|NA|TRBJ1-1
CAIIKSVNTEAFF
TGTGCCATCATCAAAAGCGTGAACACTGAAGCTTTCTTT
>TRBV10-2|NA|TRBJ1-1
CASSETLQLNTEAFF
TGCGCCAGCAGTGAGACTTTACAGTTGAACACTGAAGCTTTCTTT
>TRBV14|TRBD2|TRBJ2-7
CASSQVGLAGYEQYF
TGTGCCAGCAGCCAAGTTGGGTTAGCGGGCTACGAGCAGTACTTC
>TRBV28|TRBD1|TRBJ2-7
CASSLGGQGADEQYF
TGTGCCAGCAGTTTAGGCGGACAGGGGGCGGACGAGCAGTACTTC